These 17 T cell receptor beta chains originate from one sample sequenced in a study of T cell repertoires in cytomegalovirus infection. These receptors have no known antigen. MiXCR, applied by TCRdb to the reads, yields one record per CDR3 protein. The table shows about 830,000 distinct CDR3 sequences, with approximately 30% occurring only once. Material: cultured CD8+ T cells from PBMCs, obtained from culture after CMV antigen stimulation. The receptors were sampled from a human donor in good health (CMV status not recorded). Some clones in this sample may be carry-over from other donors' samples.

To note about this clonotype: The junction does not match germline at one end; this may be a read error. The genes are TRBV15 and TRBJ1-2, with 8 bases matching TRBD1. The CDR3 runs 13 residues. Germline lookup yields CDR1 LNHNV and CDR2 YYDKDF (reference sequence). The CDR3 sequence is CATSTLGRTGRKF. The CDR3, as DNA: TGTGCCACCAGCACTCTTGGTAGGACAGGGAGGAAGTTC.

This chain connects TRBV6-1 to TRBJ1-1; 7 positions match TRBD1. V trimming: 4 bases; J trimming: 10 bases; junction bases outside the gene matches: 6. Per germline, CDR1 MNHNS and CDR2 SASEGT. The CDR3 has 12 amino acids. The CDR3 sequence: CASSVGQPVAFF. The CDR3 DNA reads as TGTGCCAGCAGTGTGGGACAGCCTGTAGCTTTCTTT.

V is TRBV27 and J is TRBJ1-1; TRBD1 matches at 7 bases. Germline V gives CDR1 MNHEY, CDR2 SMNVEV (reference sequence). J was trimmed by 5 bases and V by 0 bases; bases with no gene match: 6. This CDR3 has 15 residues. CDR3 bases: TGTGCCAGCAGTTTATCAAAGGGGGCGAGTACTGAAGCTTTCTTT. Protein: CASSLSKGASTEAFF.

The V gene is TRBV13, the J gene TRBJ2-2, with D perhaps being TRBD1 or TRBD2 (6 bases each). The CDR3 covers 19 residues. The V and J ends lost 0 bases and 2 bases respectively, with 19 bases between them. The V gene's germline CDR1 is PRHDT and CDR2 FYEKMQ (reference sequence). The CDR3, as DNA: TGTGCCAGCAGCTTAGGAGGTATATCGAGGGGGGACAACACCGGGGAGCTGTTTTTT. Translation gives CASSLGGISRGDNTGELFF.

The chain carries TRBV12-3 or TRBV12-4 and TRBJ2-3, with unresolved D. The CDR3 loop spans 13 amino acids. Trimming took off 5 bases at V and 6 bases at J, with 12 bases between the two ends. The chain's CDR3 is CASSPLVADTQYF. In DNA form, the CDR3 reads TGTGCCAGCAGTCCCTTGGTAGCTGATACGCAGTATTTT.

The CDR3 loop is CASSAAGTGGFEKLFF. The DNA for the CDR3 is TGTGCCAGCAGCGCCGCCGGGACAGGGGGCTTTGAAAAACTGTTTTTT. This chain connects TRBV7-8 to TRBJ1-4, with TRBD1 matching 12 bases. The CDR3 has 16 residues. V shed 5 bases, J shed 7 bases, and the junction held 8 bases outside the gene matches. Germline CDR1 is SGHVS and CDR2 is FQNEAQ.

This clonotype was counted only a few times. V is TRBV14 and J is TRBJ2-1; 7 bases fit TRBD1. Trimming at V came to 5 bases and at J to 7 bases, leaving 20 bases not matched to a gene. The CDR3 has 18 amino acids. CDR1 is SGHDN, CDR2 FVKESK, per germline. CDR3 sequence reads: CASSKGQTPAGLGNEQFF. The CDR3 DNA follows: TGTGCCAGCAGCAAGGGACAGACTCCCGCCGGATTGGGGAATGAGCAGTTCTTC.

As concerns this clonotype: Being one base from a much bigger clone, this may be a read error. The CDR3 region has the DNA TGTGTCAGCACCATGGGGTACGGCCAAGAGACCCAGTACTTC. It specifies CVSTMGYGQETQYF. This sequence joins TRBV12-3 or TRBV12-4 and TRBJ2-5; no definite D call. The CDR3 covers 14 residues.

In its sample, this clonotype was seen a few times. The chain couples TRBV7-9 to TRBJ2-7; no definite D call. The CDR3 contains 13 residues. The germline V gene encodes CDR1 SEHNR and CDR2 FQNEAQ (reference sequence). Trimming shortened V by 2 bases and J by 4 bases, and 9 bases separated the two germline ends. The CDR3 reads CASSLSQSYEQYV. The CDR3 DNA is TGTGCCAGCAGCTTATCACAGTCTTACGAGCAGTACGTC.

The V gene is TRBV5-1, the J gene TRBJ2-7, with TRBD2 identical over 11 bases. The germline CDR1 and CDR2 sequences are SGHRS and YFSETQ. The trim removed 4 bases at V and 2 bases at J, leaving 8 bases unmatched. This CDR3 spans 16 amino acids. CDR3 bases: TGCGCCAGCAGCCCTAGACTAGCGGGGCCAACCTACGAGCAGTACTTC. It is translated as CASSPRLAGPTYEQYF.

The rearrangement uses TRBV4-1 and TRBJ2-7; D unresolved. Germline V gene sequence: CDR1 MGHRA, CDR2 YSYEKL. The CDR3 loop spans 17 amino acids. Trimming pared 1 base from V and 2 bases from J, leaving 18 bases between. CDR3 loop: CASSQAALSLETYEQYF. The CDR3 DNA reads as TGCGCCAGCAGCCAAGCCGCCCTGAGCCTGGAAACCTACGAGCAGTACTTC.

This clonotype showed up just a few times. This rearrangement joins TRBV7-6 to TRBJ2-1, with D perhaps TRBD2 (5 bases). The V gene lost 1 base and the J gene lost 0 bases, with 10 bases spanning the gap. The CDR3 covers 16 residues. Germline loops: CDR1 SGHVS, CDR2 FNYEAQ. The CDR3 sequence: CASSLVLATSYNEQFF. The CDR3 coding sequence is TGTGCCAGCAGCTTAGTTCTAGCTACCTCCTACAATGAGCAGTTCTTC.

This clonotype was found a few times. The chain uses TRBV19 and TRBJ2-2; no clear D gene. Trimming left V 3 bases short and J 5 bases short, with 10 bases between. This CDR3 contains 14 residues. The V gene's germline CDR1 is LNHDA and CDR2 SQIVND (reference sequence). CDR3 coding DNA: TGTGCCAGTAGTATTCTGGCGCCAACCGGGGAGCTGTTTTTT. Protein product: CASSILAPTGELFF.

At least ten counts were recorded for this clonotype. The chain links TRBV20-1 to TRBJ2-3, with 12 nucleotides matching TRBD1. Trimming at V came to 5 bases and at J to 3 bases, leaving 12 bases not matched to a gene. The CDR3 sequence is 17 residues long. Germline-derived CDR1 and CDR2 are DFQATT and SNEGSKA (reference sequence). In DNA, the CDR3 is TGCAGTGCTGGGGACAGGGACAGGGGGCGGTGGACAGATACGCAGTATTTT. It specifies CSAGDRDRGRWTDTQYF.

This clonotype was found a few times. The chain combines TRBV7-3 with TRBJ2-5; no definite D call. CDR3 length: 14 amino acids. The germline gives CDR1 SGHTA, CDR2 FQGTGA. The V and J ends lost 0 bases and 5 bases respectively, with 10 bases between them. The CDR3 coding sequence is TGTGCCAGCAGCTTAACCCCGGGTTGGGAGACCCAGTACTTC. This gives the protein CASSLTPGWETQYF.

This clonotype came up a few times. The rearrangement joins TRBV3-1 to TRBJ2-4; D remains unclear. V was pared by 0 bases and J by 0 bases, with 15 bases between. Germline loops: CDR1 LGHDT, CDR2 YNNKEL (reference sequence). The CDR3 runs to 18 residues. CDR3: CASSQDPGRTLAKNIQYF. The CDR3 bases are TGTGCCAGCAGCCAAGATCCTGGACGTACTCTAGCCAAAAACATTCAGTACTTC.

This clonotype has just a few counts. CDR3 bases: TGTGCCAGTAGTATAGAGGAGCATCAGCCCCAGCATTTT. Translating gives CASSIEEHQPQHF. The gene calls are TRBV19 and TRBJ1-5; no definite D call. CDR1 is LNHDA and CDR2 is SQIVND in the germline V gene (reference sequence). The CDR3 totals 13 residues. Trimming removed 0 bases from V and 5 bases from J, with 5 bases in between.